This TCR beta chain is drawn from a study of identical twins. General study findings and limits: Zero-insertion analyses could be partly confounded by invariant MAIT and iNKT cells.

Per the germline V gene, CDR1 is DFQATT and CDR2 is SNEGSKA (reference sequence). The CDR3 has 12 residues. Trimming took 7 bases from V and 2 from J; bases not matched to a gene: 4. This clonotype has ten or more counts. Its specificity is unknown. TCRdb itself ran the 5' RACE reads through MiXCR, one entry per CDR3 protein. The sample shows about 240,000 distinct CDR3 sequences, roughly 10% of them seen only once. The sequence was collected from a man in his fifties or sixties in good health. Sequenced: memory T cells sorted from blood. The chain links TRBV20-1 to TRBJ2-7; 8 positions match TRBD2. CDR3 sequence reads: CSVGRAPYEQYF. CDR3 bases: TGCAGTGTCGGGAGGGCGCCCTACGAGCAGTACTTC.